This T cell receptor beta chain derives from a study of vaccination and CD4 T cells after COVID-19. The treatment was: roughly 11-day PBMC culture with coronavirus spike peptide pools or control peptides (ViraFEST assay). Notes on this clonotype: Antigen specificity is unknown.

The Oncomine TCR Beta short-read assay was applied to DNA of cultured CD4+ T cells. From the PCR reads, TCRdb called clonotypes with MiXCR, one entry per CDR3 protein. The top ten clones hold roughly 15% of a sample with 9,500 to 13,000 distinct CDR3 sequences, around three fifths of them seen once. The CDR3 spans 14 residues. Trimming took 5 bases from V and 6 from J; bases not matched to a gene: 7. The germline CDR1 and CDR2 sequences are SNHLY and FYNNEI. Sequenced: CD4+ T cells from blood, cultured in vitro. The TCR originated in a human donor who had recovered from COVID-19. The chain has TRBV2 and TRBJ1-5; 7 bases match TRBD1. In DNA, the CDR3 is TGTGCCAGCAGTCCCCAGGGGGGTGGTCAGCCCCAGCATTTT. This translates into CASSPQGGGQPQHF.